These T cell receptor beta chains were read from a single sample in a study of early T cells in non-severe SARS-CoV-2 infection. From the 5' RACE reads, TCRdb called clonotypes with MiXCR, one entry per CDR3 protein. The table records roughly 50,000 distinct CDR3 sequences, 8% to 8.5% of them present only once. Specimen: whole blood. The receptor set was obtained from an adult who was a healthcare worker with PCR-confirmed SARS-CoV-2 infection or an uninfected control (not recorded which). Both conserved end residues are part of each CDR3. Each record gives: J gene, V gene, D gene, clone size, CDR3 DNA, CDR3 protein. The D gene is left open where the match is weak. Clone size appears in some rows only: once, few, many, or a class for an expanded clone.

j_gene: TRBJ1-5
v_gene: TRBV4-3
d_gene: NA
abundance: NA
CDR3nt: TGCGCCAGCAGCCAAGACGTACAAGGGCAGCCCCAGCATTTT
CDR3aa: CASSQDVQGQPQHF

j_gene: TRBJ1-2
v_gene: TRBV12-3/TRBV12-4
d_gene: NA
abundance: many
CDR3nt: TGTGCCAGCAGTTTGTCGGAGGTTGCGGGGGAAGGCTACACCTTC
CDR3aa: CASSLSEVAGEGYTF

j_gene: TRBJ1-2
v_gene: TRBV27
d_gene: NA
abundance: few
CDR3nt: TGTGCCAGCAGCTTGAAGGGAACGAAAAACTATGGCTACACCTTC
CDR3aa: CASSLKGTKNYGYTF

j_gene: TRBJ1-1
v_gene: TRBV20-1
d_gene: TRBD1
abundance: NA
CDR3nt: TGCAGTGCGACTTCAGGGGGCCGAGGGTACACTGAAGCTTTCTTT
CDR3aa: CSATSGGRGYTEAFF

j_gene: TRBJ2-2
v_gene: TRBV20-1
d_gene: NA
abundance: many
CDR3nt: TGCAGTGCTAGAGATCTCGGGAGGAACACCGGGGAGCTGTTTTTT
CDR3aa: CSARDLGRNTGELFF

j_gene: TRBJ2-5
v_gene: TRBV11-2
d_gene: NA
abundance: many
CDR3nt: TGTGCCAGCGCCGTACCGGGGGAGACCCAGTACTTC
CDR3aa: CASAVPGETQYF

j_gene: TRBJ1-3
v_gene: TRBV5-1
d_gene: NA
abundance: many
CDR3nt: TGCGCCAGCAGCTTGGGAGGGTCCGGAAACACCATATATTTT
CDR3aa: CASSLGGSGNTIYF

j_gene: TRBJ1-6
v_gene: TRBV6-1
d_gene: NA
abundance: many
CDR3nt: TGTGCCAGCAGTGGAATACGTAGAGATTCACCCCTCCACTTT
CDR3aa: CASSGIRRDSPLHF

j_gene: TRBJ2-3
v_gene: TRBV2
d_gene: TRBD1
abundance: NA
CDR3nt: TGTGCCAGCAGCAATCCGGGACAGGGACCAGATACGCAGTATTTT
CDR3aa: CASSNPGQGPDTQYF

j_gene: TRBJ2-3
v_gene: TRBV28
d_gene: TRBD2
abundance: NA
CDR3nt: TGTGCCAGCAGTTACAAGCGGGGGGGCCACACAGATACGCAGTATTTT
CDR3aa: CASSYKRGGHTDTQYF

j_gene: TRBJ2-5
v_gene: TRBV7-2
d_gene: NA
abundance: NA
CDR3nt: TGTGCCAGCGGCTACCCTGGGGGAGAGACCCAGTACTTC
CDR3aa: CASGYPGGETQYF

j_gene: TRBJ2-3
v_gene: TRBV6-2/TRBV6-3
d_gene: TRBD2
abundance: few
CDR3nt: TGTGCCAGCAGCCTACTAGCGGGAGGGATAGATACGCAGTATTTT
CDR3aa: CASSLLAGGIDTQYF

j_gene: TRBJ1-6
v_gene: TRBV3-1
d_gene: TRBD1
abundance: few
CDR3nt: TGTGCCAGCAGCCAAGGGGCAGGGGGCAGAGTTTCACCCCTCCACTTT
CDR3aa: CASSQGAGGRVSPLHF

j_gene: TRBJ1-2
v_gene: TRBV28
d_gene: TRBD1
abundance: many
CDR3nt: TGTGCCAGCATCCCAGGGGGGGCTAACTATGGCTACACCTTC
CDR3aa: CASIPGGANYGYTF

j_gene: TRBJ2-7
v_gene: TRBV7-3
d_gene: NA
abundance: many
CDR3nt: TGTGCCAGCAGCTTAATTACTGGGGGTGAGCAGTACTTC
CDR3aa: CASSLITGGEQYF

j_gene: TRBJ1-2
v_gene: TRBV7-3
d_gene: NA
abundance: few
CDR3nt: TGTGCCAGCAGCTTAATGGCTAACTATGGCTACACCTTC
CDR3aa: CASSLMANYGYTF

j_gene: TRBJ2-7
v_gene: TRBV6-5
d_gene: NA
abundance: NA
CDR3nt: TGTGCCAGCAGTTCGACCGGGACTGGTTACGAGCAGTACTTC
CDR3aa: CASSSTGTGYEQYF

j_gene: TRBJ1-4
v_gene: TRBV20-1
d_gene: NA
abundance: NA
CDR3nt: TGCAGTGCAAATCGGGCTGCAACTAATGAAAAACTGTTTTTT
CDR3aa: CSANRAATNEKLFF

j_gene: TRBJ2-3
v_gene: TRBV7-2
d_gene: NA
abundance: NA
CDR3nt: TGTGCCAGCAGCCCCTGGGACTTAAGCACAGATACGCAGTATTTT
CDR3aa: CASSPWDLSTDTQYF

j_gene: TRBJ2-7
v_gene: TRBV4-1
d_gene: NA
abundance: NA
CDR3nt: TGCGCCAGCAGCCAAGCAGGGGACTCCTACGAGCAGTACTTC
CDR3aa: CASSQAGDSYEQYF

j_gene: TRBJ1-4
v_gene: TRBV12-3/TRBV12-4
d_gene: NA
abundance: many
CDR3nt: TGTGCCAGCAGCCCGGTCAAAAATGAAAAACTGTTTTTT
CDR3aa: CASSPVKNEKLFF

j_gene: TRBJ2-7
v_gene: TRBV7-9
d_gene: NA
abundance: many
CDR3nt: TGTGCCAGCAGCTTATCGAGCGAGCAGTACTTC
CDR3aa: CASSLSSEQYF

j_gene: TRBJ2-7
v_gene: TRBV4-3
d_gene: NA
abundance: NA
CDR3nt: TGCGCCAGCAGCCAAGGACCCGTCCTCTCCTACGAGCAGTACTTC
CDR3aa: CASSQGPVLSYEQYF

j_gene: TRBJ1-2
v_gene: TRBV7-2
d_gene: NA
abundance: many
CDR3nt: TGTGCCAGCAGCTTAGAAGCAGGGCCCTATGGCTACACCTTC
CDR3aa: CASSLEAGPYGYTF

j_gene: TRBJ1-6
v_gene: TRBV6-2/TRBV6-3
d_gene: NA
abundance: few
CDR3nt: TGTGCCAGCAGAGCTGGGCTACCCTCACCCCTCCACTTT
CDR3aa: CASRAGLPSPLHF

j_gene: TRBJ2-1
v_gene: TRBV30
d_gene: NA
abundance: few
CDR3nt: TGTGCCTGGACTAAGCGGAGCTCCTACAATGAGCAGTTCTTC
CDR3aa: CAWTKRSSYNEQFF

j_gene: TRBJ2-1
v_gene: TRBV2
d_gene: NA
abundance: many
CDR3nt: TGTGCCAGCACCGTCCGGGGTGATCCCTACAATGAGCAGTTCTTC
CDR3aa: CASTVRGDPYNEQFF

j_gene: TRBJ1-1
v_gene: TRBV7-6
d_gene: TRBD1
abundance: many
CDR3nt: TGTGCCAGCAGCTTCGGACAGGGGAGAAACACTGAAGCTTTCTTT
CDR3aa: CASSFGQGRNTEAFF

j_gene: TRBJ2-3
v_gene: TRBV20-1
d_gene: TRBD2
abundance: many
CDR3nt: TGCAGTGCTAGAGTGTCTAGCGGGTATACAGATACGCAGTATTTT
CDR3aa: CSARVSSGYTDTQYF

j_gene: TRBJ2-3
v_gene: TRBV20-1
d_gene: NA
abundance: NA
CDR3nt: TGCAGTGCGAGGGACTCTGTTACGCAGTATTTT
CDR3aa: CSARDSVTQYF

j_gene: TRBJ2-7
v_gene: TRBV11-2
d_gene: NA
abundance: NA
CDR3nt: TGTGCCAGCAGCCCCGGGACATATACCTACGAGCAGTACTTC
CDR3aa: CASSPGTYTYEQYF

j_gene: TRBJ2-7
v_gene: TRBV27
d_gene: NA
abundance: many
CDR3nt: TGTGCCAGCAGCCACACATCCTACGAGCAGTACTTC
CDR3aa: CASSHTSYEQYF

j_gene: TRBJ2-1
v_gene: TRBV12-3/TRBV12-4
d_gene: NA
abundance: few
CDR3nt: TGTGCCAGCAGTTGGACGTACTACAATGAGCAGTTCTTC
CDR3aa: CASSWTYYNEQFF

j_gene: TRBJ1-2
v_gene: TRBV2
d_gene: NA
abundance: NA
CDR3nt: TGTGCCAGCACCTATACTAACTATGGCTACACCTTC
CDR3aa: CASTYTNYGYTF

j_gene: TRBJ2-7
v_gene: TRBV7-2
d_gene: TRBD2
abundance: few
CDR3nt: TGTGCCAGCAGCTTAAGCCGGCGGGACTACTACGAGCAGTACTTC
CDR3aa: CASSLSRRDYYEQYF

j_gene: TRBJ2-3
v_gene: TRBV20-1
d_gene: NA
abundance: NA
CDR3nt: TGCAGTGCTAGAGTAGCGCCAACTAGCACAGATACGCAGTATTTT
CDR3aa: CSARVAPTSTDTQYF

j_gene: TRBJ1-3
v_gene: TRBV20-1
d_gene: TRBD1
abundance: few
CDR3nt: TGCAGTGCAAGGATACAGGGGTCCCGCGGAAACACCATATATTTT
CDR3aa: CSARIQGSRGNTIYF

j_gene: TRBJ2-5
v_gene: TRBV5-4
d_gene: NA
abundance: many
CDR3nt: TGTGCCAGCAGCTTGGCAGAAGAGACCCAGTACTTC
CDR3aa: CASSLAEETQYF

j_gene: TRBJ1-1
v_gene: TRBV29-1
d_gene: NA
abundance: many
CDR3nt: TGCAGCGCGGGGGATACCGAAGCTTTCTTT
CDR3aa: CSAGDTEAFF

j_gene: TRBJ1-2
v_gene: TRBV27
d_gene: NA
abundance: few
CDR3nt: TGTGCCAGCAGTTTAGACAGACAATATGGCTACACCTTC
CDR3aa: CASSLDRQYGYTF

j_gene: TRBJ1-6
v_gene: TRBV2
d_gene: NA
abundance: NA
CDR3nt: TGTGCCAGCAGTGAATCGACGGCCCATAATTCACCCCTCCACTTT
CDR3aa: CASSESTAHNSPLHF

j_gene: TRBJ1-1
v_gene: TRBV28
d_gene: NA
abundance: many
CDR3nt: TGTGCCAGCAGTTTTAGGTGGGAGGCTTTCTTT
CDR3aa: CASSFRWEAFF

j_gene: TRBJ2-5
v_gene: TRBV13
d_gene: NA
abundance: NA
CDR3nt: TGTGCCAGCAGCTCATTGGAGGCAGGGTTCCTTCAAGAGACCCAGTACTTC
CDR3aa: CASSSLEAGFLQETQYF

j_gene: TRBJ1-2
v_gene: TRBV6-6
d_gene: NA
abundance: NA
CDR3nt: TGTGCCAGCATGGGGTTCGAGGGGAATGGCTACACCTTC
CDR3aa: CASMGFEGNGYTF

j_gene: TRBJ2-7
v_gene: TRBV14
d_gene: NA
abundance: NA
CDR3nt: TGTGCCAGCAGCCGTTCCTTCCCCGGAGACATCACTTACGAGCAGTACTTC
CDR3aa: CASSRSFPGDITYEQYF

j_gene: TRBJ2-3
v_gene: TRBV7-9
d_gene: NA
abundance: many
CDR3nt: TGTGCCAGCAGCTTGCGACAGTTAGCAGATACGCAGTATTTT
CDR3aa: CASSLRQLADTQYF